This T cell receptor (beta chain) was captured by sequencing in a study of T cells after yellow fever vaccination. Overall study results and limits: Peaking on day 5 versus 15, the secondary response was faster but weaker.

On this clonotype itself: Its antigen is currently unknown.

Germline V gene sequence: CDR1 SQVTM, CDR2 ANQGSEA. V lost 4 bases to trimming and J lost 1 base, with 16 bases between them. The CDR3 runs 15 residues. TCRdb itself ran the 5' RACE reads through MiXCR, one entry per CDR3 protein. The data show approximately 340,000 distinct CDR3 sequences, approximately 9% seen once. This sequence joins TRBV29-1 and TRBJ2-5; D is undetermined. The sample consisted of PBMCs, taken on the day of the first yellow fever vaccination. The TCR comes from a man aged 18 to 29 who received the YFV17D yellow fever vaccine. CDR3 protein: CSVGRQLKPQETQYF. The CDR3 nucleotides read TGCAGCGTTGGTCGGCAGCTCAAACCCCAAGAGACCCAGTACTTC.